This TCR beta chain was identified during a study of PD-1 blockade in classical Hodgkin lymphoma. The protocol was immunoSEQ multiplex PCR, while the TCRdb copy is restricted to in-frame clones and leaves out a portion. The table lists about 150,000 clones, just under 80% of them singletons. Trimming shortened V by 7 bases and J by 2 bases, and 11 bases separated the two germline ends. Germline loops: CDR1 SNHLY, CDR2 FYNNEI. The CDR3 extends over 13 amino acids. Study-level points and caveats: Any patient who commenced nivolumab under 1 year after ASCT was excluded.

Each patient experienced a relapse that followed autologous stem cell transplantation, and brentuximab vedotin exposure varied. About this clone itself: Its antigen is still unknown.

This specimen was peripheral blood mononuclear cells (PBMCs), taken before the second cycle of nivolumab. The chain joins TRBV2 to TRBJ2-5; perhaps TRBD2 as D (5 bases). This sequence originates from a human donor with classical Hodgkin lymphoma. The CDR3 bases are TGTGCCAGCAATATCCCGGGACAAGAGACCCAGTACTTC. It specifies CASNIPGQETQYF.